Shown below are 6 T cell receptor beta chains from a single sample sequenced in a study of early T cells in non-severe SARS-CoV-2 infection. TCRdb reprocessed the 5' RACE reads with MiXCR, giving one entry per CDR3 protein. Of approximately 88,000 distinct CDR3 sequences in the sample, approximately 14% are singletons; the top ten hold 1.4%. The source material was whole blood. The receptors were sampled from an adult who was a healthcare worker with PCR-confirmed SARS-CoV-2 infection or an uninfected control (not recorded which).

There are many counts of this clonotype. One junction end does not reproduce the germline sequence, and a read error may be involved. The rearrangement joins TRBV7-7 to TRBJ2-5; no clear D. CDR3 length: 15 amino acids. The germline V gene encodes CDR1 SSHAT and CDR2 FNYEAQ (reference sequence). The CDR3 reads CASSLVGRDQETQYF. Here the CDR3 DNA reads TGTGCTAGCAGCTTAGTGGGTCGGGACCAAGAGACCCAGTACTTC.

This clonotype was found many times. The chain has TRBV5-6 and TRBJ1-2, with unresolved D. CDR1 is SGHDT and CDR2 is YYEEEE in the germline V gene. V dropped 4 bases and J dropped 4 bases, with 14 bases sitting between them. The CDR3 runs to 14 residues. CDR3 nucleotides: TGTGCCAGCAGCCCGGCTGGGGTCCTCTATGGCTACACCTTC. It yields the protein CASSPAGVLYGYTF.

This clonotype showed up many times. This rearrangement joins TRBV6-2 or TRBV6-3 to TRBJ2-2; D gene uncertain. Germline V lookup: CDR1 MNHEY, CDR2 SVGEGT. V shed 7 bases and J shed 6 bases, with 9 bases lying between them. The CDR3 has 12 amino acids. CDR3 loop: CASTGEAGELFF. Here the CDR3 DNA reads TGTGCCAGCACTGGGGAAGCCGGGGAGCTGTTTTTT.

This clonotype has only a few counts. The J gene is TRBJ2-5, the V gene TRBV29-1, with D maybe TRBD1 (6 bases). The V end was cut by 3 bases, the J end by 7 bases, with 15 bases between. The CDR3 consists of 13 residues. The germline gives CDR1 SQVTM, CDR2 ANQGSEA. Here the CDR3 DNA reads TGCAGCGTTGATAGCTTGGCGACAGGGACCCAGTACTTC. This codes for CSVDSLATGTQYF.

The chain combines TRBV5-6 with TRBJ1-5, with 7 bases identical to TRBD1. The CDR3 extends over 16 amino acids. The V gene end was trimmed by 0 bases and the J gene end by 6 bases; junction bases not matched to a gene: 9. From germline, CDR1 is SGHDT and CDR2 YYEEEE. DNA for the CDR3: TGTGCCAGCAGCTTGGCTGGAGGGGGCGACGGTCAGCCCCAGCATTTT. Protein: CASSLAGGGDGQPQHF.

The V and J genes are TRBV24-1 and TRBJ2-1; D remains ambiguous. The germline V gene has CDR1 KGHDR and CDR2 SFDVKD. The CDR3 sequence is 12 residues long. Trimming took 2 bases from V and 8 from J, leaving 6 bases between them. CDR3 coding DNA: TGTGCCACCAGTGATTCCCCCGATGAGCAGTTCTTC. Amino acids: CATSDSPDEQFF.